These 32 T cell receptor beta chains came from one sample sequenced in a study of cytomegalovirus exposure and HLA in healthy donors. 13 Jbeta primers and 60 Vbeta primers were used for the PCR. TCRdb's copy holds only in-frame clones and misses some; the assay was immunoSEQ multiplex PCR. There are over 75,000 clones in the sample; approximately 80% occur only once, and 15% to 20% lies in the top ten. Sequenced input: PBMCs. These receptors were obtained from a man aged 60-69 years in good health and CMV-seropositive.

The chain carries TRBV2 and TRBJ2-3, with 11 bases lining up with TRBD1. With 3 bases clipped from V and 3 bases from J, the junction kept 14 bases outside the gene matches. This CDR3 spans 19 amino acids. CDR1 SNHLY and CDR2 FYNNEI come from the germline V gene. Here the CDR3 DNA reads TGTGCCAGCAGTGAGGACCGGGACAGGGGGGCCCTTATGACAGATACGCAGTATTTT. Its translation: CASSEDRDRGALMTDTQYF. Filled out from reference TRBV2 and TRBJ2-3, the complete variable domain reads EPEVTQTPSHQVTQMGQEVILRCVPISNHLYFYWYRQILGQKVEFLVSFYNNEISEKSEIFDDQFSVERPDGSNFTLKIRSTKLEDSAMYFCASSEDRDRGALMTDTQYFGPGTRLTVL.

The V call is TRBV7-6, the J call TRBJ2-7, with D possibly being TRBD1 (6 bases). The CDR3 contains 18 residues. V lost 4 bases and J 2 bases, leaving 24 bases between the germline ends. Germline V CDR1 and CDR2: SGHVS, FNYEAQ. The CDR3 here is CASSSQPVGGDRTYEQYF. The CDR3 DNA reads TGTGCCAGCAGCTCTCAACCGGTCGGCGGAGACAGGACCTACGAGCAGTACTTC.

The chain joins TRBV5-4 to TRBJ2-3; 12 bases line up with TRBD2. The germline gives CDR1 SGHNT, CDR2 YYREEE (reference sequence). This CDR3 comprises 16 residues. V was clipped by 1 base and J by 2 bases; unmatched bases: 2. CDR3 sequence reads: CASSLRLAGATDTQYF. The CDR3 DNA reads as TGTGCCAGCAGCTTGCGACTAGCGGGGGCCACAGATACGCAGTATTTT.

The gene calls are TRBV5-4 and TRBJ1-4, with D possibly matching TRBD1 (6 bases). The CDR3 covers 18 residues. Trimming cost V 0 bases and J 1 base, with 16 bases left between them. Germline V gene lookup returns CDR1 SGHNT and CDR2 YYREEE (reference sequence). For the CDR3, the DNA is TGTGCCAGCAGCTTGGATGGGGGCACAGGGCGAACTAATGAAAAACTGTTTTTT. Its translation is CASSLDGGTGRTNEKLFF.

The genes are TRBV5-1 and TRBJ2-5, with 9 bases that match TRBD1. This CDR3 is 14 amino acids long. With 4 bases clipped from V and 11 bases from J, the junction kept 12 bases outside the gene matches. CDR1 is SGHRS, CDR2 YFSETQ, per germline. CDR3 amino acids: CASSKGQGLGEQYF. The CDR3 DNA reads TGCGCCAGCAGCAAGGGACAGGGCCTGGGGGAGCAGTACTTC.

The rearrangement joins TRBV28 to TRBJ1-2; TRBD1 matches 8 bases. The length of the CDR3 is 13 residues. V was clipped by 2 bases and J by 5 bases; unmatched bases: 1. Germline V CDR1 and CDR2: MDHEN, SYDVKM. The CDR3 DNA reads TGTGCCAGCAGTTTACAGGGGGCGTATGGCTACACCTTC. It specifies CASSLQGAYGYTF.

The V and J genes are TRBV15 and TRBJ1-4, with 7 bases that match TRBD1. This CDR3 has 16 amino acids. J gave up 4 bases and V 2 bases, and 7 bases lay outside the gene matches. Germline CDR1 is LNHNV and CDR2 is YYDKDF (reference sequence). The CDR3 sequence: CATSRTRQGFNEKLFF. In nucleotides, the CDR3 is TGTGCCACCAGCAGAACACGACAGGGATTTAATGAAAAACTGTTTTTT.

The chain links TRBV5-4 to TRBJ2-7; D unclear. This CDR3 spans 15 amino acids. CDR1 is SGHNT and CDR2 is YYREEE in the germline V gene (reference sequence). Trimming stripped 3 bases from V and 6 bases from J, with 19 bases between. CDR3 sequence (DNA): TGTGCCAGCAGCTCACAAAGTGGCTCGCCCCTCGAGCAGTACTTC. It codes for CASSSQSGSPLEQYF.

This clone was counted only a few times. The chain recombines TRBV6-5 with TRBJ2-5, with D tentatively TRBD1 (6 bases). The length of the CDR3 is 15 residues. The V end was cut by 4 bases, the J end by 0 bases, with 12 bases between. The germline gives CDR1 MNHEY, CDR2 SVGAGI. CDR3 loop: CASSLSRGYQETQYF. In nucleotides, the CDR3 is TGTGCCAGCAGTTTGTCCAGGGGATACCAAGAGACCCAGTACTTC.

A few counts support this clone. The chain combines TRBV7-2 with TRBJ1-4; D is undetermined. The germline CDR1 and CDR2 sequences are SGHTA and FQGNSA. V was shortened by 5 bases and J by 0 bases, with 10 bases between the two germline ends. The CDR3 runs to 15 residues. CDR3 bases: TGTGCCAGCAGCCCCACAGCCCCAACTAATGAAAAACTGTTTTTT. The encoded protein is CASSPTAPTNEKLFF.

The V and J genes are TRBV4-3 and TRBJ2-7; D is unresolved. Per the germline V gene, CDR1 is LGHNA and CDR2 is YSLEER. V was shortened by 0 bases and J by 2 bases, with 17 bases between the two germline ends. The length of the CDR3 is 17 residues. CDR3: CASSQDSSRIYPYEQYF. CDR3 nucleotides: TGCGCCAGCAGCCAAGATAGTAGCAGAATTTACCCCTACGAGCAGTACTTC.

The chain is built from TRBV27 and TRBJ2-7; no clear D gene. The CDR3 consists of 12 residues. The V gene lost 5 bases and the J gene lost 2 bases, with 7 bases spanning the gap. CDR1 and CDR2 (germline): MNHEY, SMNVEV (reference sequence). The CDR3: CASSSRTYEQYF. Written as DNA, the CDR3 is TGTGCCAGCAGTAGCAGGACCTACGAGCAGTACTTC.

J is TRBJ2-7 and V is TRBV9; tentative D call: TRBD1 (6 bases). Germline values: CDR1 SGDLS, CDR2 YYNGEE. The CDR3 has 15 amino acids. V gave up 3 bases and J gave up 0 bases, with 13 bases separating them. CDR3 amino acids: CASSASPTGSYEQYF. The DNA of the CDR3 is TGTGCCAGCAGCGCATCGCCGACAGGCTCCTACGAGCAGTACTTC. The variable domain in full, with the rest retrieved from reference TRBV9 and TRBJ2-7, is DSGVTQTPKHLITATGQRVTLRCSPRSGDLSVYWYQQSLDQGLQFLIQYYNGEERAKGNILERFSAQQFPDLHSELNLSSLELGDSALYFCASSASPTGSYEQYFGPGTRLTVT.

This clone has just one count. The chain is built from TRBV9 and TRBJ2-3; tentatively, D is TRBD1 (5 bases). The CDR3 has 15 amino acids. Looked up from germline, CDR1 is SGDLS and CDR2 is YYNGEE. V lost 0 bases to trimming and J lost 3 bases, with 11 bases between them. CDR3 sequence (DNA): TGTGCCAGCAGCGTAGTGGGGCAGGGAACAGATACGCAGTATTTT. Translation gives CASSVVGQGTDTQYF.

CDR3 sequence (DNA): TGCGCCAGCAGATCCGGGACTAGCGAAGCAGATACGCAGTATTTT. It encodes CASRSGTSEADTQYF. This chain joins TRBV5-1 and TRBJ2-3; TRBD2 agrees at 10 bases. Germline V CDR1 and CDR2: SGHRS, YFSETQ. Trimming at V came to 5 bases and at J to 4 bases, leaving 7 bases not matched to a gene. The CDR3 runs 15 residues.

V usage is TRBV28 and J usage is TRBJ1-4; D perhaps matches TRBD1 (5 bases). Germline V lookup: CDR1 MDHEN, CDR2 SYDVKM. The CDR3 loop spans 15 amino acids. The V end was cut by 6 bases, the J end by 5 bases, with 16 bases between. Written as DNA, the CDR3 is TGTGCCAGCAGCCCTGGGGGGTCCTCGAATGAAAAACTGTTTTTT. Translated, it gives CASSPGGSSNEKLFF.

Turning to this clone: Different DNA sequences within this sample yield the same CDR3. The chain links TRBV27 to TRBJ2-7, with TRBD1 as a possible D gene (6 bases). The CDR3 is 13 amino acids. Trimming removed 3 bases at V and 3 bases at J, with 9 bases between. Germline V CDR1 and CDR2: MNHEY, SMNVEV (reference sequence). CDR3 in amino acids: CASSLQGSYEQYF. CDR3 sequence (DNA): TGTGCCAGCAGTTTGCAGGGGAGCTACGAGCAGTACTTC.

This clone showed up just once. V gene TRBV5-4 combines with J gene TRBJ2-7; 8 bases are a match to TRBD1. Germline V gene lookup returns CDR1 SGHNT and CDR2 YYREEE (reference sequence). This CDR3 has 14 amino acids. J was trimmed by 5 bases and V by 5 bases; bases with no gene match: 9. The CDR3 sequence is CASSPGQGRNEQYF. For the CDR3, the DNA is TGTGCCAGCAGTCCCGGACAGGGTCGAAACGAGCAGTACTTC.

V and J are TRBV10-3 and TRBJ1-1; TRBD1 matches at 10 bases. The length of the CDR3 is 13 residues. The junction had 4 bases not matched to a gene; V was cut back by 7 bases and J by 5 bases. Germline loops: CDR1 ENHRY, CDR2 SYGVKD. Here the CDR3 DNA reads TGTGCCATCACCGGACAGGGGGAGACTGAAGCTTTCTTT. This sequence encodes CAITGQGETEAFF.

V usage is TRBV29-1 and J usage is TRBJ1-2, with D unclear. Trimming left V 7 bases short and J 3 bases short, with 12 bases between. The germline gives CDR1 SQVTM, CDR2 ANQGSEA. The CDR3 has 12 amino acids. DNA for the CDR3: TGCAGCGCTGCGGGCGTTTACTATGGCTACACCTTC. The encoded protein is CSAAGVYYGYTF.

The chain recombines TRBV5-1 with TRBJ2-2; no reliable D call. The V and J ends lost 4 bases and 3 bases respectively, with 7 bases between them. Germline CDR1 is SGHRS and CDR2 is YFSETQ. The CDR3 has 13 residues. The CDR3 coding sequence is TGCGCCAGCAGCACCGACTACACCGGGGAGCTGTTTTTT. Protein product: CASSTDYTGELFF.

The J gene is TRBJ2-5, the V gene TRBV7-2; D is perhaps TRBD2 (7 bases). The germline gives CDR1 SGHTA, CDR2 FQGNSA. The CDR3 is made up of 13 amino acids. The V end lost 5 bases, the J end lost 7 bases, and 14 bases lay between the germline ends. CDR3 DNA: TGTGCCAGCAGCCCACAGGGAGGGGGGACCCAGTACTTC. The encoded protein is CASSPQGGGTQYF.

This clone was seen just once. The V gene is TRBV13, the J gene TRBJ1-2; D is perhaps TRBD1 (6 bases). Trimming cost V 0 bases and J 5 bases, with 10 bases left between them. The germline V gene has CDR1 PRHDT and CDR2 FYEKMQ (reference sequence). This CDR3 is 14 amino acids long. CDR3 in amino acids: CASSLGPGEYGYTF. CDR3 bases: TGTGCCAGCAGCTTAGGCCCAGGGGAATATGGCTACACCTTC.

The V gene is TRBV7-2, the J gene TRBJ2-4; 8 bases line up with TRBD2. This CDR3 spans 16 amino acids. Germline values: CDR1 SGHTA, CDR2 FQGNSA. J lost 8 bases, V lost 2 bases, and 11 bases had no gene match. The CDR3 DNA reads as TGTGCCAGCAGCTTAAGAAGCGGGGGACGAGAGGACATTCAGTACTTC. Its protein product is CASSLRSGGREDIQYF.

This clone was recorded once. V gene TRBV2 combines with J gene TRBJ2-1; D might be TRBD2 (6 bases). The length of the CDR3 is 12 residues. Germline V gene sequence: CDR1 SNHLY, CDR2 FYNNEI. V dropped 11 bases and J dropped 5 bases, with 13 bases sitting between them. This CDR3 reads CAPGGLNNEQFF. Here the CDR3 DNA reads TGTGCCCCTGGGGGGTTAAACAATGAGCAGTTCTTC.

This sequence joins TRBV5-1 and TRBJ2-7, with 8 bases aligning to TRBD1. This CDR3 is 13 amino acids long. Germline loops: CDR1 SGHRS, CDR2 YFSETQ. V lost 6 bases to trimming and J lost 1 base; unmatched junction nucleotides: 3. This CDR3 is CASTRQGSYEQYF. The CDR3, as DNA: TGCGCCAGCACCCGACAGGGGTCCTACGAGCAGTACTTC.

Of note for this clone: The same CDR3 can be traced to other DNA sequences in this sample. The J gene is TRBJ2-1, the V gene TRBV5-4; TRBD1 matches 7 bases. With V trimmed by 10 bases and J by 3 bases, 13 bases remained unmatched. CDR3 length equals 15 residues. Germline CDR1 is SGHNT and CDR2 is YYREEE (reference sequence). In nucleotides, the CDR3 is TGTGCCGGACGTTGGGGACAGCAGGGCTACAATGAGCAGTTCTTC. It is translated as CAGRWGQQGYNEQFF. Full variable domain (remainder filled in from reference TRBV5-4 and TRBJ2-1): ETGVTQSPTHLIKTRGQQVTLRCSSQSGHNTVSWYQQALGQGPQFIFQYYREEENGRGNFPPRFSGLQFPNYSSELNVNALELDDSALYLCAGRWGQQGYNEQFFGPGTRLTVL.

Here the CDR3 reads CASSPGLAVQYF. The DNA for the CDR3 is TGTGCCAGCAGTCCGGGACTAGCGGTGCAGTACTTC. This chain connects TRBV2 to TRBJ2-7; 11 bases line up with TRBD2. This CDR3 spans 12 amino acids. Germline V lookup: CDR1 SNHLY, CDR2 FYNNEI. V shed 5 bases, J shed 9 bases, and the junction held 3 bases outside the gene matches.

This clone was seen many times. This rearrangement joins TRBV7-9 to TRBJ1-4; D is undetermined. The CDR3 runs to 18 residues. Germline CDR1 SEHNR, CDR2 FQNEAQ (reference sequence). V shed 5 bases and J shed 0 bases, with 19 bases lying between them. The CDR3 DNA sequence: TGTGCCAGCAGCCCCCCCCTTGGTTCGGGTTCAACTAATGAAAAACTGTTTTTT. Its translation: CASSPPLGSGSTNEKLFF. The variable domain in full, completed from reference TRBV7-9 and TRBJ1-4, reads DTGVSQNPRHKITKRGQNVTFRCDPISEHNRLYWYRQTLGQGPEFLTYFQNEAQLEKSRLLSDRFSAERPKGSFSTLEIQRTEQGDSAMYLCASSPPLGSGSTNEKLFFGSGTQLSVL.

This clone was counted between two and nine times. The rearrangement links TRBV19 to TRBJ1-2, with a possible D match to TRBD1 (5 bases). Germline loops: CDR1 LNHDA, CDR2 SQIVND (reference sequence). V lost 4 bases to trimming and J lost 0 bases, with 15 bases between them. The CDR3 covers 16 residues. Written as DNA, the CDR3 is TGTGCCAGTAGTACCGGTTTGGGGGGAGCTAACTATGGCTACACCTTC. Amino acid sequence: CASSTGLGGANYGYTF.

This clone was seen only a few times. The rearrangement uses TRBV7-6 and TRBJ2-2; possible D gene TRBD2, 5 bases. Germline CDR1 SGHVS, CDR2 FNYEAQ. The CDR3 is 16 residues long. The V end lost 1 base, the J end lost 6 bases, and 15 bases lay between the germline ends. The CDR3 is CASSLENRVSAGELFF. The CDR3 DNA sequence: TGTGCCAGCAGCTTAGAAAATAGGGTTAGCGCCGGGGAGCTGTTTTTT.

V usage is TRBV9 and J usage is TRBJ2-3; TRBD2 matches 8 bases. J gave up 1 base and V 3 bases, and 4 bases lay outside the gene matches. This CDR3 has 15 residues. Germline V gene lookup returns CDR1 SGDLS and CDR2 YYNGEE. The CDR3 here is CASSDGGAGTDTQYF. The CDR3 DNA follows: TGTGCCAGCAGCGACGGGGGGGCCGGCACAGATACGCAGTATTTT. Full variable domain (outside the CDR3, taken from reference TRBV9 and TRBJ2-3): DSGVTQTPKHLITATGQRVTLRCSPRSGDLSVYWYQQSLDQGLQFLIQYYNGEERAKGNILERFSAQQFPDLHSELNLSSLELGDSALYFCASSDGGAGTDTQYFGPGTRLTVL.